Below, 14 T cell receptor beta chains from the same sample are listed, as sequenced in a study of shared clonotypes between healthy human individuals (dated by TCRdb to 2020 to 2021). Library creation used the immunoSEQ multiplex PCR assay. This immuneACCESS table, as held by TCRdb, lists in-frame sequences with V and J called but not all clones. Of the missing ones, under half trace to an unresolved V gene in checked studies; the others have no known cause. For this sample the table gives approximately 1.5 million clones, of which nearly 99% were detected only once. The ten largest clones add up to 0.4% to 0.45% of the sample. The sequencing sample was made of naive CD4+ T cells sorted from blood. The intended sense of this specimen's cell subset or site label: CD45RA+ positively selected. These receptors all come from a man younger than 45 in good health.

The chain combines TRBV18 with TRBJ1-5; TRBD1 is a possible D gene (6 bases). Trimming pared 3 bases from V and 5 bases from J, leaving 14 bases between. This CDR3 region has 15 residues. The germline CDR1 and CDR2 sequences are KGHSH and LQKENI. CDR3 loop: CASSPVDRPDQPQHF. CDR3 DNA: TGTGCCAGCTCACCCGTGGACAGACCCGATCAGCCCCAGCATTTT.

Written as DNA, the CDR3 is TGTGCCACCAGCAGAGTCATTCTCGGCTCACGGTACTTC. Its protein product is CATSRVILGSRYF. The chain joins TRBV15 to TRBJ2-7; D remains unclear. Trimming removed 1 base at V and 12 bases at J, with 16 bases between. Per the germline V gene, CDR1 is LNHNV and CDR2 is YYDKDF (reference sequence). The CDR3 length is 13 residues. The full variable domain, completed using reference TRBV15 and TRBJ2-7, is DAMVIQNPRYQVTQFGKPVTLSCSQTLNHNVMYWYQQKSSQAPKLLFHYYDKDFNNEADTPDNFQSRRPNTSFCFLDIRSPGLGDTAMYLCATSRVILGSRYFGPGTRLTVT.

This clone appeared a single time. The rearrangement joins TRBV29-1 to TRBJ2-1, with D tentatively TRBD2 (6 bases). Germline values: CDR1 SQVTM, CDR2 ANQGSEA. V was pared by 7 bases and J by 6 bases, with 19 bases between. The CDR3 is 14 amino acids. The CDR3 sequence: CSAPSSGNINEQFF. CDR3 coding DNA: TGCAGCGCCCCCAGTAGCGGAAATATCAATGAGCAGTTCTTC.

This clone was found once. V gene TRBV18 combines with J gene TRBJ2-7; possible D gene TRBD1, 6 bases. Germline V CDR1 and CDR2: KGHSH, LQKENI. The ends were cut back, 2 bases at V and 7 bases at J, with 15 bases in the middle. The CDR3 covers 14 residues. The CDR3 bases are TGTGCCAGCTCACCATGGGACACTATTAGGGAGCAGTACTTC. Amino acid sequence: CASSPWDTIREQYF.

Only one count was recorded for this clone. The J gene is TRBJ2-5, the V gene TRBV14, with no clear D. The V gene lost 1 base and the J gene lost 1 base, with 10 bases spanning the gap. The CDR3 contains 15 residues. Germline CDR1 and CDR2: SGHDN and FVKESK. Here the CDR3 reads CASSQGIRTQETQYF. CDR3 coding DNA: TGTGCCAGCAGCCAAGGGATTCGGACCCAAGAGACCCAGTACTTC.

The chain employs TRBV7-2 and TRBJ2-7, with a possible D match to TRBD1 (5 bases). V was cut by 1 base and J by 4 bases, with 14 bases left in between. In germline, CDR1 is SGHTA, CDR2 FQGNSA. CDR3 size: 15 residues. DNA of the CDR3: TGTGCCAGCAGCTTAGTGCAGGGTTTACGGTACGAGCAGTACTTC. It yields the protein CASSLVQGLRYEQYF.

The J gene is TRBJ1-5, the V gene TRBV10-3; D call uncertain. Looked up from germline, CDR1 is ENHRY and CDR2 is SYGVKD. Trimming pared 3 bases from V and 5 bases from J, leaving 5 bases between. The CDR3 spans 12 residues. The CDR3 spells CAISDADQPQHF. CDR3 nucleotides: TGTGCCATCAGTGATGCGGATCAGCCCCAGCATTTT.

This clone was counted a single time. The genes are TRBV15 and TRBJ2-6; perhaps TRBD2 as D (5 bases). The CDR3 contains 13 residues. Germline V lookup: CDR1 LNHNV, CDR2 YYDKDF (reference sequence). The ends were cut back, 8 bases at V and 0 bases at J, with 5 bases in the middle. CDR3 coding DNA: TGTGCCACCGGACTCTCTGGGGCCAACGTCCTGACTTTC. Translated: CATGLSGANVLTF.

This clone has just one count. V and J are TRBV19 and TRBJ2-5; D possibly corresponds to TRBD2 (5 bases). This CDR3 is built from 13 residues. V dropped 6 bases and J dropped 5 bases, with 13 bases sitting between them. Germline values: CDR1 LNHDA, CDR2 SQIVND (reference sequence). The CDR3 here is CASSTRWEETQYF. The CDR3 DNA is TGTGCCAGTAGCACCCGGTGGGAGGAGACCCAGTACTTC.

The V and J genes are TRBV5-4 and TRBJ2-2; D perhaps matches TRBD1 (7 bases). This CDR3 has 14 amino acids. The V gene lost 7 bases and the J gene lost 1 base, with 11 bases spanning the gap. Germline lookup yields CDR1 SGHNT and CDR2 YYREEE (reference sequence). The CDR3 region is CASQGGLNTGELFF. In DNA, the CDR3 is TGTGCCAGCCAGGGGGGTCTGAACACCGGGGAGCTGTTTTTT.

The chain combines TRBV19 with TRBJ2-7, with D possibly being TRBD1 (7 bases). Germline CDR1 reads LNHDA; CDR2 reads SQIVND (reference sequence). This CDR3 contains 15 residues. V was pared by 5 bases and J by 2 bases, with 16 bases between. The CDR3 reads CASSPQGGTAYEQYF. The DNA of the CDR3 is TGTGCCAGTAGTCCGCAAGGGGGGACAGCCTACGAGCAGTACTTC.

The V call is TRBV14, the J call TRBJ1-1; D is undetermined. Looked up from germline, CDR1 is SGHDN and CDR2 is FVKESK. The ends were cut back, 4 bases at V and 1 base at J, with 16 bases in the middle. This CDR3 is 16 amino acids long. The CDR3 DNA reads TGTGCCAGCAGCCCCCACCGTGGTATAGAGAACACTGAAGCTTTCTTT. Translation: CASSPHRGIENTEAFF.

This clone was seen only once. The V gene is TRBV19, the J gene TRBJ1-2; no clear D. This CDR3 is built from 11 residues. V was cut by 7 bases and J by 0 bases, with 3 bases left in between. CDR1 LNHDA and CDR2 SQIVND come from the germline V gene (reference sequence). The CDR3: CASTSNYGYTF. In nucleotides, the CDR3 is TGTGCCAGTACCTCTAACTATGGCTACACCTTC.

V usage is TRBV2 and J usage is TRBJ1-5, with a possible D match to TRBD1 (5 bases). Trimming removed 1 base from V and 7 bases from J, with 11 bases in between. The germline V gene has CDR1 SNHLY and CDR2 FYNNEI. The CDR3 spans 14 residues. The DNA for the CDR3 is TGTGCCAGCAGTGAAGTAGGGGAAGTCCAGCCCCAGCATTTT. Its protein is CASSEVGEVQPQHF.